Described below is a single TCR beta chain sequence and its context. Germline V gives CDR1 MDHEN, CDR2 SYDVKM. V lost 5 bases and J 2 bases, leaving 15 bases between the germline ends. This CDR3 has 15 amino acids. The data originate from a study of cytomegalovirus exposure and HLA in healthy donors. The wider study: Sequencing of around 200 million T cells in an earlier analysis found 95 million to 120 million unique TCR beta sequences. 81% of 300 to 450 genotyped donors fell in the Caucasian-associated ancestry cluster.

The PCR used 60 Vbeta and 13 Jbeta primers. Only in-frame clones appear in the TCRdb table, and some are missing; sequencing was by immunoSEQ multiplex PCR. The top ten clones hold more than 0.95% of a sample with roughly 180,000 clones, approximately 80% of them seen once. Sequences were obtained from PBMCs. This clonotype was obtained from a girl aged 2 to 9 in good health and CMV-seropositive. This sequence joins TRBV28 and TRBJ1-1; the D gene is possibly TRBD1 (6 bases). The CDR3 here is CASSPAGAGNTEAFF. The CDR3 nucleotides are TGTGCCAGCAGTCCGGCGGGGGCAGGAAACACTGAAGCTTTCTTT.